Below are 25 T cell receptor beta chains sequenced from a single sample in a study of T cells in Graves' hyperthyroidism and ophthalmopathy. The source material, RNA transcripts, was used to amplify TCR beta CDR3 regions. TCR CDR3 regions were first amplified by RT-PCR with HTBI primers. In TCRdb, the multiplex PCR reads were re-called with MiXCR into one record per CDR3 protein. The sample holds around 350,000 distinct CDR3 sequences, more than 14% seen once. The material sequenced was blood. These receptors were collected from a young woman with Graves' ophthalmopathy.

The chain is built from TRBV6-5 and TRBJ2-7; D is possibly TRBD2 (6 bases). Between the trimmed V and J ends, which lost 1 base and 6 bases, there was a span of 10 bases. Germline CDR1 reads MNHEY; CDR2 reads SVGAGI. The CDR3 covers 13 residues. CDR3 sequence reads: CASSYFGGREQYF. The CDR3 DNA reads TGTGCCAGCAGTTACTTTGGAGGGCGCGAGCAGTACTTC.

This clonotype was recorded a few times. CDR3: CASSLAHPWGRGQGDQPQHF. DNA for the CDR3: TGTGCCAGCAGCTTGGCACACCCTTGGGGCCGAGGACAGGGGGATCAGCCCCAGCATTTT. The rearrangement uses TRBV5-5 and TRBJ1-5; 10 nucleotides align to TRBD1. The CDR3 consists of 20 residues. Per the germline V gene, CDR1 is SGHKS and CDR2 is YYEKEE (reference sequence). With V trimmed by 0 bases and J by 5 bases, 17 bases remained unmatched.

This clonotype appeared a few times. V gene TRBV24-1 combines with J gene TRBJ2-7; the D gene is possibly TRBD2 (5 bases). The CDR3 sequence is 14 residues long. Between the trimmed V and J ends, which lost 4 bases and 6 bases, there was a span of 15 bases. Germline values: CDR1 KGHDR, CDR2 SFDVKD. CDR3 coding DNA: TGTGCCACCAGTGACGGACGAGGGTCCACCGAGCAGTACTTC. Translating gives CATSDGRGSTEQYF.

This clonotype has ten or more counts. The V call is TRBV20-1, the J call TRBJ2-7; D is unresolved. Trimming took 5 bases from V and 4 from J, leaving 12 bases between them. From germline, CDR1 is DFQATT and CDR2 SNEGSKA (reference sequence). The CDR3 runs 12 residues. CDR3 nucleotides: TGCAGTGCTTATCATGGGCGGTACGAGCAGTACTTC. Its translation is CSAYHGRYEQYF.

There are many counts of this clonotype. The gene calls are TRBV5-5 and TRBJ2-2, with D hard to call. From germline, CDR1 is SGHKS and CDR2 YYEKEE (reference sequence). This CDR3 contains 14 residues. Trimming left V 4 bases short and J 0 bases short, with 7 bases between. This CDR3 is CASSPEPNTGELFF. The CDR3 DNA sequence: TGTGCCAGCAGCCCCGAGCCGAACACCGGGGAGCTGTTTTTT.

This clonotype occurred many times. V is TRBV27 and J is TRBJ2-1; 9 nucleotides align to TRBD2. Unmatched junction bases numbered 10, after V lost 2 bases and J lost 2 bases. Germline CDR1 MNHEY, CDR2 SMNVEV (reference sequence). CDR3 length: 18 amino acids. CDR3 in amino acids: CASSLRTLAGKAYNEQFF. The CDR3 DNA sequence: TGTGCCAGCAGTTTACGAACACTAGCGGGTAAAGCCTACAATGAGCAGTTCTTC.

This clonotype was seen at least ten times. V is TRBV10-2 and J is TRBJ1-2, with TRBD1 as a possible D gene (5 bases). V was shortened by 2 bases and J by 7 bases, with 11 bases between the two germline ends. The CDR3 has 13 residues. In germline, CDR1 is WSHSY, CDR2 SAAADI. CDR3 region: CASSEPQGIGYTF. DNA for the CDR3: TGCGCCAGCAGTGAGCCCCAGGGAATTGGCTACACCTTC.

In its sample, this clonotype was seen many times. The genes are TRBV6-2 or TRBV6-3 and TRBJ2-1; TRBD1 is a possible D gene (6 bases). The V end lost 6 bases, the J end lost 0 bases, and 18 bases lay between the germline ends. The germline CDR1 and CDR2 sequences are MNHEY and SVGEGT. CDR3 length: 17 amino acids. The CDR3 region is CASSTIEGVSSYNEQFF. CDR3 DNA: TGTGCCAGCAGCACCATTGAGGGGGTTAGCTCCTACAATGAGCAGTTCTTC.

This clonotype has ten or more counts. This chain joins TRBV12-3 or TRBV12-4 and TRBJ2-7; 7 bases are a match to TRBD1. This CDR3 spans 15 amino acids. V gave up 5 bases and J gave up 5 bases; unmatched junction bases: 12. The CDR3: CASSPYGTVDNEQYF. CDR3 nucleotide sequence: TGTGCCAGCAGTCCATATGGGACAGTTGACAACGAGCAGTACTTC.

This clonotype was seen repeatedly, ten times or more. This chain connects TRBV28 to TRBJ2-7, with D possibly being TRBD1 (6 bases). V was clipped by 3 bases and J by 0 bases, with 9 bases between them. This CDR3 comprises 14 residues. Germline V gene sequence: CDR1 MDHEN, CDR2 SYDVKM. CDR3 in DNA: TGTGCCAGCAGTTTTCCAGGGGACTCCTACGAGCAGTACTTC. This encodes CASSFPGDSYEQYF.

This clonotype was seen repeatedly, ten times or more. The rearrangement uses TRBV18 and TRBJ2-5; no reliable D call. The germline V and J ends were trimmed by 1 base and 5 bases, with 8 bases remaining between them. Germline V gene data show CDR1 as KGHSH and CDR2 as LQKENI. The CDR3 extends over 13 amino acids. CDR3 protein: CASSPRKRETQYF. In DNA, the CDR3 is TGTGCCAGCTCACCACGAAAGAGGGAGACCCAGTACTTC.

This clonotype appeared many times. The rearrangement uses TRBV28 and TRBJ2-7; TRBD1 matches at 9 bases. This CDR3 region has 13 residues. The germline CDR1 and CDR2 sequences are MDHEN and SYDVKM. V shed 8 bases and J 2 bases; nucleotides not matched to a gene: 4. The CDR3 DNA sequence: TGTGCCAGCGGGACAGGGTGGCCCTACGAGCAGTACTTC. Translation gives CASGTGWPYEQYF.

This clonotype was recorded at least ten times. This rearrangement joins TRBV9 to TRBJ2-3; 8 bases match TRBD1. CDR1 is SGDLS, CDR2 YYNGEE, per germline. The CDR3 is made up of 15 amino acids. Trimming cost V 8 bases and J 2 bases; bases outside gene matches: 10. CDR3 bases: TGTGCCAGTACCATCGGACAGGGTTTCACAGATACGCAGTATTTT. It is translated as CASTIGQGFTDTQYF.

This sequence joins TRBV2 and TRBJ2-1; D gene ambiguous. In germline, CDR1 is SNHLY, CDR2 FYNNEI. The CDR3 runs 15 residues. V was pared by 8 bases and J by 2 bases, with 16 bases between. CDR3 amino acids: CASLRTLRAYNEQFF. Here the CDR3 DNA reads TGTGCCAGCCTCCGGACCCTCCGGGCCTACAATGAGCAGTTCTTC.

The chain uses TRBV4-2 and TRBJ2-5; 8 bases line up with TRBD2. CDR3 length: 17 amino acids. V was pared by 2 bases and J by 4 bases, with 12 bases of the junction left unmatched. CDR1 is LGHNA and CDR2 is YNFKEQ in the germline V gene. CDR3 protein: CASSQSPRGGRGETQYF. DNA of the CDR3: TGTGCCAGCAGCCAATCACCACGGGGGGGGCGGGGAGAGACCCAGTACTTC.

J is TRBJ2-1 and V is TRBV13; a weak D match, TRBD2 (7 bases). Trimming took off 6 bases at V and 0 bases at J, with 15 bases between the two ends. This CDR3 has 16 amino acids. The germline V gene has CDR1 PRHDT and CDR2 FYEKMQ (reference sequence). CDR3 residues: CASRLRGAYSYNEQFF. The CDR3 nucleotides read TGTGCCAGCAGACTTCGGGGGGCTTACTCCTACAATGAGCAGTTCTTC.

This chain uses TRBV29-1 with TRBJ2-5; D might be TRBD2 (6 bases). CDR3 length: 12 amino acids. CDR1 is SQVTM, CDR2 ANQGSEA, per germline. V lost 4 bases and J 4 bases, leaving 10 bases between the germline ends. The CDR3 loop reads CSVGWRGETQYF. DNA of the CDR3: TGCAGCGTTGGTTGGCGGGGAGAGACCCAGTACTTC. The entire variable domain, with the rest obtained from reference TRBV29-1 and TRBJ2-5, is as follows: SAVISQKPSRDICQRGTSLTIQCQVDSQVTMMFWYRQQPGQSLTLIATANQGSEATYESGFVIDKFPISRPNLTFSTLTVSNMSPEDSSIYLCSVGWRGETQYFGPGTRLLVL.

The chain recombines TRBV20-1 with TRBJ1-4; 9 bases fit TRBD1. The V gene's germline CDR1 is DFQATT and CDR2 SNEGSKA (reference sequence). The ends lost 5 bases at V and 0 bases at J; junction bases unmatched: 10. This CDR3 has 17 residues. The CDR3 sequence is CSAQAGTGLSTNEKLFF. DNA of the CDR3: TGCAGTGCTCAAGCCGGGACAGGGCTTTCAACTAATGAAAAACTGTTTTTT.

The sample holds many counts of this clonotype. The V call is TRBV14, the J call TRBJ1-6; D remains ambiguous. The CDR3 is 13 residues long. Trimming shortened V by 0 bases and J by 11 bases, and 8 bases separated the two germline ends. Germline V gene lookup returns CDR1 SGHDN and CDR2 FVKESK. The CDR3 region has the DNA TGTGCCAGCAGCCAAGAAGGACGGGCACCCCTCCACTTT. It encodes CASSQEGRAPLHF.

This clonotype was found many times. J is TRBJ2-1 and V is TRBV9; TRBD2 matches 10 bases. V trimming: 4 bases; J trimming: 4 bases; junction bases outside the gene matches: 5. The length of the CDR3 is 15 residues. CDR1 and CDR2 from the germline V gene are SGDLS and YYNGEE. The chain's CDR3 is CASSHQRGGYNEQFF. CDR3 bases: TGTGCCAGCAGCCACCAGCGGGGGGGATACAATGAGCAGTTCTTC.

This clonotype was found many times. V gene TRBV2 combines with J gene TRBJ2-2, with 7 bases lining up with TRBD2. V dropped 7 bases and J dropped 5; count of bases not matched to a gene: 10. The CDR3 runs to 15 residues. Per the germline V gene, CDR1 is SNHLY and CDR2 is FYNNEI. CDR3 sequence: CASTTAGVTTGELFF. CDR3 DNA sequence: TGTGCCAGCACTACGGCGGGGGTTACGACCGGGGAGCTGTTTTTT.

The chain joins TRBV20-1 to TRBJ1-3; maybe TRBD1 (6 bases). The germline gives CDR1 DFQATT, CDR2 SNEGSKA (reference sequence). The CDR3 spans 14 residues. With 6 bases removed from V and 8 bases from J, the gap between germline ends came to 20 bases. For the CDR3, the DNA is TGCAGTGCCCTAACCGGGGGGGGGCAGGACACCATATATTTT. It specifies CSALTGGGQDTIYF.

This clonotype was seen ten or more times. The chain uses TRBV30 and TRBJ2-5, with D unclear. The CDR3 consists of 11 residues. Germline V gives CDR1 GTSNPN, CDR2 SVGIG (reference sequence). With 8 bases removed from V and 5 bases from J, the gap between germline ends came to 12 bases. The CDR3 DNA follows: TGTGCCGGACGGATTAGTGAGACCCAGTACTTC. Protein product: CAGRISETQYF. Together with reference TRBV30 and TRBJ2-5, the CDR3 gives the full variable domain: SQTIHQWPATLVQPVGSPLSLECTVEGTSNPNLYWYRQAAGRGLQLLFYSVGIGQISSEVPQNLSASRPQDRQFILSSKKLLLSDSGFYLCAGRISETQYFGPGTRLLVL.

The chain carries TRBV2 and TRBJ1-3, with 7 nucleotides matching TRBD1. CDR3 size: 15 residues. V was pared by 6 bases and J by 8 bases, with 13 bases of the junction left unmatched. Germline CDR1 reads SNHLY; CDR2 reads FYNNEI. The CDR3 nucleotides are TGTGCCAGCAGCCAAGACAGGGTTCAGCAGGACACCATATATTTT. It specifies CASSQDRVQQDTIYF.

This clonotype was seen repeatedly, ten times or more. The chain couples TRBV6-5 to TRBJ2-7, with TRBD2 as a possible D gene (7 bases). CDR3 length: 14 residues. V was cut by 7 bases and J by 2 bases, with 15 bases left in between. Germline CDR1 is MNHEY and CDR2 is SVGAGI. The DNA of the CDR3 is TGTGCCAGCACCAGGGGCGGGGGAGCCTACGAGCAGTACTTC. Translated: CASTRGGGAYEQYF.